This T cell receptor beta chain is drawn from a study of T cell responses to AZD1222 COVID-19 vaccine. Study-wide results and limits: Baseline seropositivity characterized only six AZD1222 recipients. Repertoire sampling happened only post peak T cell response. Per reports, nearly half of all spike-specific TCRs target regions that are unmutated in variants.

V was pared by 5 bases and J by 10 bases, with 14 bases between. The CDR3 extends over 12 amino acids. About this clone itself: The antigen remains unidentified.

The table came from immunoSEQ multiplex PCR; TCRdb's copy has only in-frame clones and leaves some out. This table holds about 130,000 clones, 84% found once. This receptor was obtained from an adult in good health. The chain joins TRBV12-3 or TRBV12-4 to TRBJ1-2, with a tentative D call TRBD1 (5 bases). This specimen was peripheral blood, taken on day 0 of AZD1222 vaccination. The CDR3 nucleotides read TGTGCCAGCAGTCCCACGACAGAGTCCTACACCTTC. Its translation: CASSPTTESYTF.